This record concerns one T cell receptor beta chain sequence. What this receptor recognizes is not known. At one end, the junction sequence differs from germline, possibly due to a read error. The read ends 3 residues before the CDR3 terminus; that terminus is restored from the germline J gene. The data originate from a study of T cell clonality in common variable immunodeficiency (dated by TCRdb to about 2015). What the authors observed across the whole study: It was noted by the authors that sequencing of the repertoires of T cell subpopulations would be needed to clarify the cause of the increased clonality in CVID. Although equal DNA input was used, an average of about 75,000 unique sequences per sample was obtained for controls, compared with about 31,547 for CVID samples. CVID TCRbeta sequences were reported to have fewer deletions and N-nucleotide insertions and to lack highly modified clones with 13 or more V deletions. Differences among patients in the CVID cohort limited the correlations between repertoire features and clinical complications. Compared with healthy controls, CVID subjects showed increased TCRbeta clonality (t-test p = 0.018), a feature most characteristic of about a third of subjects. Fewer TCRbeta clones were shared among CVID subjects than among healthy controls (p < 0.0001).

Most CVID patients and most healthy controls were of Caucasian heritage. Heparinized peripheral whole blood samples of about 4.5 to 8.5 ml were obtained from each donor. Genomic DNA from adults with common variable immune deficiency (CVID) and from healthy adult controls was used to sequence TCRbeta CDR3 repertoires. There were 22 healthy adult volunteers in the control group (around twelve female and 10 or so male), ranging in age from roughly 23 to 70 years, with a mean age of approximately 34. To isolate peripheral blood mononuclear cells, diluted blood was subjected to density centrifugation over Hypaque 1077 or Ficoll-Paque. Unsorted mononuclear cells served as the source of genomic DNA, which was extracted either by Qiagen column purification or by a centrifugation-based method. From its cysteine to its phenylalanine, the CDR3 spans 14 amino acids. The DNA covers only part of the CDR3, 33 bases in frame from base 1. Per the germline V gene (reference sequence), MNHEY is the CDR1 and SMNVEV is the CDR2.

CVID samples and control samples contributed equivalent amounts of genomic DNA as sequencing input. For every sample, a 60 bp segment covering the rearranged TCRbeta CDR3 region was amplified and then sequenced. The immunoSEQ assay, a bias-corrected multiplex PCR combined with high-throughput sequencing, was used for TCRbeta amplification. In the paper's pipeline: Every unique nucleotide sequence counted as a clone and was annotated with V, D and J genes, copy number and frequency. Sequences were labeled productive if in frame, and non-productive if out of frame or containing stop codons. As previously described, clonality was computed from Shannon's entropy. The predicted amino acid sequences of productive clones were used to derive mean CDR3 Kyte-Doolittle hydropathy. The R hclust function was used to hierarchically cluster scaled V gene usage with Manhattan distance and complete linkage. Sharing of clones by CDR3 amino acid sequence was evaluated through resampling of 12 repertoires per group over 100 rounds. The repertoires were searched for approximately 70 published EBV-specific and 245 published CMV-specific TCRbeta sequences. A couple of CVID samples yielding fewer than 10,000 sequences were excluded from analysis, leaving 42 CVID repertoires. The immuneACCESS repertoire file appears here via TCRdb, limited to in-frame rearrangements. These files lack a portion of the clones; in checked studies, under half of the deficit traces to unresolved V genes, and the cause of the others is not known. V and J calls and clone size are as listed in that table; D and trimming were resolved from the DNA. The table shows roughly 34,000 clones here, with no singletons. Of the sample, 0.8% to 1% is held by the ten largest clones.

This TCR was recovered from a person between 18 and 75 years old in good health. In this chain, TRBV27 is recombined with TRBJ2-5, with a tentative D gene TRBD1 over 6 matching bases. Sequenced material: peripheral blood mononuclear cells. The CDR3 protein sequence reads: CASSPRTDHETQYF. CDR3 bases read: TGTGCCAGCAGCCCTAGGACAGACCATGAGACC.